The text below deals with one T cell receptor beta chain. The sample comes from a study of blood T cell repertoires in COVID-19. Study-level information: The United States, Italy and Spain supplied acute and convalescent COVID-19 samples. T cells, B-cell-depleted T cells, or PBMCs supplied cDNA or gDNA.

In the original workflow: Amplification of reference gene primers provided the estimated nucleated cell counts. Sequencing was performed with immunoSEQ multiplex PCR; in TCRdb, only in-frame clones are kept and a portion is missing. V and J calls and clone size are those listed in that table; D and trimming were worked out from the DNA. This repertoire shows 73,000 or so clones, 65% to 85% found once; its top ten account for 4.5%. CDR1 is LGHDT and CDR2 is YNNKEL in the germline V gene (reference sequence). The CDR3 spans 15 residues. Deletions cut 0 bases from V and 4 bases from J, with 9 bases between.

This clonotype originated in a woman aged 60 to 75 with acute or convalescent COVID-19. Sequenced material: peripheral blood. The rearrangement links TRBV3-1 (or the pseudogene TRBV3-2) to TRBJ1-4, with a tentative D call TRBD1 (6 bases). The CDR3 DNA follows: TGTGCCAGCAGCCAAGATCCACAGGGTAATGAAAAACTGTTTTTT. The encoded protein is CASSQDPQGNEKLFF.